This entry lists 16 T cell receptor beta chains sequenced from one sample in a study of T cell changes during pregnancy in multiple sclerosis. This table comes from immunoSEQ multiplex PCR, and its TCRdb copy is limited to in-frame clones, with some not included. This table holds fewer than 40,000 clones, around nine tenths found once. The sequences come from CD8+ T cells from peripheral blood mononuclear cells, collected in the first trimester of pregnancy. Receptor source: a female donor with multiple sclerosis, enrolled in a pregnancy study.

Concerning this clone: The germline gene is not matched at one end of the junction; a read error may be the cause. V usage is TRBV25-1 and J usage is TRBJ1-2; a possible D gene is TRBD1 (6 bases). Germline V gene sequence: CDR1 MGHDK, CDR2 SYGVNS. This CDR3 region has 14 residues. The CDR3 region is CACSVAGGHDGYTF. In DNA, the CDR3 is TGTGCCTGCAGTGTAGCGGGGGGCCACGATGGCTACACCTTC.

This clone was seen once. The V and J genes are TRBV5-5 and TRBJ1-2; tentative D call: TRBD1 (5 bases). Trimming pared 0 bases from V and 1 base from J, leaving 22 bases between. This CDR3 is 19 amino acids long. The germline V gene encodes CDR1 SGHKS and CDR2 YYEKEE (reference sequence). CDR3 amino acids: CASSLVLILARQINYGYTF. Here the CDR3 DNA reads TGTGCCAGCAGCTTGGTTCTCATATTGGCCAGACAGATTAACTATGGCTACACCTTC. The whole variable domain, remainder taken from reference TRBV5-5 and TRBJ1-2, is DAGVTQSPTHLIKTRGQQVTLRCSPISGHKSVSWYQQVLGQGPQFIFQYYEKEERGRGNFPDRFSARQFPNYSSELNVNALLLGDSALYLCASSLVLILARQINYGYTFGSGTRLTVV.

This clone was detected only a few times. V gene TRBV2 combines with J gene TRBJ2-7; 12 bases are shared with TRBD1. This CDR3 contains 16 residues. In germline, CDR1 is SNHLY, CDR2 FYNNEI. The V gene end was trimmed by 6 bases and the J gene end by 3 bases; junction bases not matched to a gene: 9. CDR3 loop: CASSATGTGGFYEQYF. The CDR3 DNA reads as TGTGCCAGCAGCGCAACAGGGACAGGGGGCTTCTACGAGCAGTACTTC.

This chain connects TRBV6-4 to TRBJ1-2; 9 bases are shared with TRBD1. CDR3 length: 13 amino acids. J gave up 5 bases and V 6 bases, and 4 bases lay outside the gene matches. Looked up from germline, CDR1 is MRHNA and CDR2 is SNTAGT. The CDR3: CASSKTGGYGYTF. CDR3 sequence (DNA): TGTGCCAGCAGCAAGACAGGGGGGTATGGCTACACCTTC.

The chain carries TRBV27 and TRBJ1-1; the match to TRBD1 covers 7 bases. The CDR3 consists of 15 residues. Germline loops: CDR1 MNHEY, CDR2 SMNVEV (reference sequence). J gave up 4 bases and V 3 bases, and 8 bases lay outside the gene matches. This CDR3 reads CASSFEGALGTEAFF. The CDR3 bases are TGTGCCAGCAGTTTTGAGGGGGCGCTGGGCACTGAAGCTTTCTTT.

This chain joins TRBV28 and TRBJ1-5, with D tentatively TRBD1 (6 bases). The CDR3 length is 16 residues. From germline, CDR1 is MDHEN and CDR2 SYDVKM. V dropped 2 bases and J dropped 7 bases, with 18 bases sitting between them. CDR3 nucleotides: TGTGCCAGCAGTTTACCCCCTGAACAGGGCCAACAGCCCCAGCATTTT. Its translation is CASSLPPEQGQQPQHF.

The gene calls are TRBV6-5 and TRBJ2-2; a possible D gene is TRBD2 (5 bases). Trimming removed 6 bases at V and 3 bases at J, with 11 bases between. From germline, CDR1 is MNHEY and CDR2 SVGAGI. CDR3 size: 14 residues. CDR3 sequence reads: CASSPGVDTGELFF. The CDR3 region has the DNA TGTGCCAGCAGCCCCGGGGTAGACACCGGGGAGCTGTTTTTT.

The chain combines TRBV4-2 with TRBJ2-5, with 9 bases identical to TRBD1. J lost 4 bases, V lost 0 bases, and 9 bases had no gene match. Germline CDR1 and CDR2: LGHNA and YNFKEQ. The CDR3 runs to 17 residues. In DNA, the CDR3 is TGTGCCAGCAGCCAAGATGGTCGGGACAGGGTAGGAGAGACCCAGTACTTC. Translating it yields CASSQDGRDRVGETQYF.

The chain joins TRBV29-1 to TRBJ2-5, with 9 bases that match TRBD1. TRBJ2-7 explains the end of the DNA better; the J call may be wrong. From germline, CDR1 is SQVTM and CDR2 ANQGSEA. The CDR3 runs to 14 residues. The CDR3 sequence: CSAGGQGNPYEQYF. The CDR3 region has the DNA TGCAGCGCGGGGGGACAGGGAAATCCATACGAGCAGTACTTC.

The V and J genes are TRBV29-1 and TRBJ1-2; 7 nucleotides line up with TRBD1. Trimming at V came to 8 bases and at J to 3 bases, leaving 12 bases not matched to a gene. CDR3 length: 14 amino acids. The germline CDR1 and CDR2 sequences are SQVTM and ANQGSEA. DNA of the CDR3: TGCAGCTTCTCCGACAGGGCTGGGGACTATGGCTACACCTTC. It specifies CSFSDRAGDYGYTF.

The genes are TRBV9 and TRBJ1-3; 8 bases align to TRBD1. With V trimmed by 4 bases and J by 5 bases, 11 bases remained unmatched. The CDR3 runs 16 residues. Per germline, CDR1 SGDLS and CDR2 YYNGEE. CDR3 sequence (DNA): TGTGCCAGCAGCTCATCGGACAGGGAGGTTCGAAACACCATATATTTT. Translated: CASSSSDREVRNTIYF. Using reference TRBV9 and TRBJ1-3 for the parts outside the CDR3, the full variable domain is DSGVTQTPKHLITATGQRVTLRCSPRSGDLSVYWYQQSLDQGLQFLIQYYNGEERAKGNILERFSAQQFPDLHSELNLSSLELGDSALYFCASSSSDREVRNTIYFGEGSWLTVV.

For the CDR3, the DNA is TGTGCCAGCAGTTACGCACTAGCGAGCACAGATACGCAGTATTTT. It encodes CASSYALASTDTQYF. V usage is TRBV6-5 and J usage is TRBJ2-3; 7 positions agree with TRBD2. The CDR3 runs to 15 residues. Germline V gene sequence: CDR1 MNHEY, CDR2 SVGAGI. V lost 2 bases to trimming and J lost 0 bases; unmatched junction nucleotides: 2.

The chain carries TRBV7-6 and TRBJ2-3; a weak D match, TRBD1 (5 bases). This CDR3 contains 15 residues. From germline, CDR1 is SGHVS and CDR2 FNYEAQ. Between the trimmed V and J ends, which lost 0 bases and 1 base, there was a span of 8 bases. CDR3 nucleotide sequence: TGTGCCAGCAGCTTAGCCCCCAGGGGCACAGATACGCAGTATTTT. It translates to CASSLAPRGTDTQYF. Full variable domain (rest looked up from reference TRBV7-6 and TRBJ2-3): GAGVSQSPRYKVTKRGQDVALRCDPISGHVSLYWYRQALGQGPEFLTYFNYEAQQDKSGLPNDRFSAERPEGSISTLTIQRTEQRDSAMYRCASSLAPRGTDTQYFGPGTRLTVL.

The V gene is TRBV5-5, the J gene TRBJ1-1; D unclear. The CDR3 contains 13 residues. Trimming left V 0 bases short and J 2 bases short, with 5 bases between. CDR1 is SGHKS, CDR2 YYEKEE, per germline (reference sequence). This CDR3 is CASSLGLNTEAFF. The DNA for the CDR3 is TGTGCCAGCAGCTTGGGACTCAACACTGAAGCTTTCTTT. Filled out from reference TRBV5-5 and TRBJ1-1, the complete variable domain reads DAGVTQSPTHLIKTRGQQVTLRCSPISGHKSVSWYQQVLGQGPQFIFQYYEKEERGRGNFPDRFSARQFPNYSSELNVNALLLGDSALYLCASSLGLNTEAFFGQGTRLTVV.

The chain links TRBV19 to TRBJ2-7; tentative D call: TRBD1 (5 bases). Trimming took 5 bases from V and 3 from J, leaving 8 bases between them. Germline V CDR1 and CDR2: LNHDA, SQIVND (reference sequence). This CDR3 spans 12 amino acids. The CDR3 nucleotides read TGTGCCAGTAGTGCCCAGGGCTACGAGCAGTACTTC. Its protein is CASSAQGYEQYF. Combining the CDR3 with reference TRBV19 and TRBJ2-7 gives the whole variable domain DGGITQSPKYLFRKEGQNVTLSCEQNLNHDAMYWYRQDPGQGLRLIYYSQIVNDFQKGDIAEGYSVSREKKESFPLTVTSAQKNPTAFYLCASSAQGYEQYFGPGTRLTVT.

CDR3 bases: TGTGCCAGCAGCCCGTGGACAGTCTCCTACAATGAGCAGTTCTTC. Translating it yields CASSPWTVSYNEQFF. The chain couples TRBV14 to TRBJ2-1, with D tentatively TRBD1 (6 bases). The ends were cut back, 4 bases at V and 0 bases at J, with 10 bases in the middle. This CDR3 is built from 15 residues. From germline, CDR1 is SGHDN and CDR2 FVKESK.